This T cell receptor (beta chain) stems from a study of response to subunit inactivated influenza vaccine. Findings of the study overall: New T cells are recruited in small numbers by each seasonal influenza vaccination, according to the authors' suggestion.

This clonotype has more than one count but fewer than ten. Its antigen is as yet unknown. This CDR3 has 15 residues. J lost 7 bases, V lost 2 bases, and 8 bases had no gene match. Germline V lookup: CDR1 SGHVS, CDR2 FQNEAQ. TCRdb reprocessed the RT-PCR reads via MiXCR and lists one record per CDR3 protein. Of more than 600,000 distinct CDR3 sequences listed, around 18% are singletons. This TCR derives from a middle-aged man who received an inactivated influenza vaccine. The V and J genes are TRBV7-8 and TRBJ2-3; TRBD1 aligns across 8 bases. This specimen was PBMCs from blood, taken roughly 5 days after vaccination. The CDR3 here is CASSLLQGAFYTQYF. In DNA form, the CDR3 reads TGTGCCAGCAGCTTATTGCAGGGGGCCTTCTATACGCAGTATTTT.